The 20 T cell receptor beta chains below were found in one sample sequenced in a study of response to subunit inactivated influenza vaccine. One entry per CDR3 protein, called by TCRdb with MiXCR from the RT-PCR reads. There are 600,000 to 700,000 distinct CDR3 sequences in the sample; approximately 14% occur only once, and 7.6% lies in the top ten. The source material was PBMCs from blood, sampled approximately 15 days before vaccination. These receptors all stem from a man between 50 and 59 years old who received an inactivated influenza vaccine.

The chain has TRBV7-7 and TRBJ2-3, with 13 positions matching TRBD2. Germline CDR1 is SSHAT and CDR2 is FNYEAQ (reference sequence). This CDR3 has 16 amino acids. V shed 5 bases and J 2 bases; nucleotides not matched to a gene: 4. DNA of the CDR3: TGTGCCAGCAGCATGGGACTAGCGGGACCCACAGATACGCAGTATTTT. Amino acids: CASSMGLAGPTDTQYF.

J is TRBJ1-4 and V is TRBV12-3 or TRBV12-4; no definite D call. There are 14 residues in the CDR3. Trimming shortened V by 2 bases and J by 0 bases, and 4 bases separated the two germline ends. The CDR3, as DNA: TGTGCCAGCAGTTTACAGCCAACTAATGAAAAACTGTTTTTT. This translates into CASSLQPTNEKLFF.

The V gene is TRBV7-2, the J gene TRBJ2-5; perhaps TRBD2 as D (5 bases). The CDR3 extends over 14 amino acids. Germline V CDR1 and CDR2: SGHTA, FQGNSA. V lost 5 bases to trimming and J lost 1 base, with 11 bases between them. CDR3 nucleotide sequence: TGTGCCAGCAGCCCGGACTGGAGCCAAGAGACCCAGTACTTC. It translates to CASSPDWSQETQYF. The whole variable domain, filled in from reference TRBV7-2 and TRBJ2-5, reads GAGVSQSPSNKVTEKGKDVELRCDPISGHTALYWYRQSLGQGLEFLIYFQGNSAPDKSGLPSDRFSAERTGGSVSTLTIQRTQQEDSAVYLCASSPDWSQETQYFGPGTRLLVL.

The table lists this clonotype with a few counts. The chain's CDR3 is CASSISGTGARETQYF. Here the CDR3 DNA reads TGCGCCAGCAGCATATCCGGGACAGGGGCGCGGGAGACCCAGTACTTC. The chain has TRBV5-1 and TRBJ2-5; the match to TRBD1 covers 10 bases. CDR1 is SGHRS, CDR2 YFSETQ, per germline. The CDR3 runs 16 residues. With V trimmed by 4 bases and J by 5 bases, 11 bases remained unmatched.

This clonotype occurred a few times. The chain carries TRBV5-1 and TRBJ2-3; 12 nucleotides align to TRBD1. Germline CDR1 is SGHRS and CDR2 is YFSETQ. V was pared by 4 bases and J by 6 bases, with 9 bases of the junction left unmatched. This CDR3 comprises 16 residues. As DNA, the CDR3 is TGCGCCAGCAGCAGGGGGACAGGGGGCGCTCTGGATACGCAGTATTTT. The encoded protein is CASSRGTGGALDTQYF.

V usage is TRBV30 and J usage is TRBJ2-7, with D maybe TRBD2 (5 bases). This CDR3 region has 11 residues. Germline V gene lookup returns CDR1 GTSNPN and CDR2 SVGIG (reference sequence). With 2 bases removed from V and 7 bases from J, the gap between germline ends came to 9 bases. CDR3 in DNA: TGTGCCTGGAGTATATCGGGGGAGCAGTACTTC. Its protein is CAWSISGEQYF. Full variable domain (missing parts from reference TRBV30 and TRBJ2-7): SQTIHQWPATLVQPVGSPLSLECTVEGTSNPNLYWYRQAAGRGLQLLFYSVGIGQISSEVPQNLSASRPQDRQFILSSKKLLLSDSGFYLCAWSISGEQYFGPGTRLTVT.

This clonotype appeared a few times. The J gene is TRBJ1-2, the V gene TRBV3-1, with D perhaps matching TRBD1 (6 bases). V was cut by 5 bases and J by 5 bases, with 15 bases left in between. Germline V gene lookup returns CDR1 LGHDT and CDR2 YNNKEL (reference sequence). CDR3 length equals 14 residues. The CDR3 nucleotides are TGTGCCAGCAGCTCACCGGGACATGGATATGGCTACACCTTC. Amino acid sequence: CASSSPGHGYGYTF.

In this sample, this clonotype turned up a few times. The chain links TRBV28 to TRBJ1-5; 7 positions agree with TRBD1. J was trimmed by 0 bases and V by 5 bases; bases with no gene match: 10. CDR3 size: 17 residues. Germline CDR1 reads MDHEN; CDR2 reads SYDVKM. The chain's CDR3 is CASSNRDRIYSNQPQHF. The CDR3 bases are TGTGCCAGCAGTAACCGGGACAGAATCTATAGCAATCAGCCCCAGCATTTT.

In this sample, this clonotype turned up a few times. This chain uses TRBV7-2 with TRBJ2-5; 12 bases align to TRBD2. The CDR3 length is 16 residues. V was pared by 3 bases and J by 6 bases, with 8 bases of the junction left unmatched. The germline CDR1 and CDR2 sequences are SGHTA and FQGNSA. In DNA, the CDR3 is TGTGCCAGCAGCTTCCTACTAGCGGGGGGATCGAAGACCCAGTACTTC. Protein sequence: CASSFLLAGGSKTQYF.

V is TRBV19 and J is TRBJ1-1; D unclear. Trimming left V 5 bases short and J 1 base short, with 17 bases between. The CDR3 runs to 16 residues. Germline-derived CDR1 and CDR2 are LNHDA and SQIVND (reference sequence). CDR3 protein: CASSPRQRTPNTEAFF. CDR3 bases: TGTGCCAGTAGTCCCCGACAAAGAACCCCGAACACTGAAGCTTTCTTT.

The CDR3: CASSLTLAGGAYEQYF. The CDR3 region has the DNA TGCGCCAGCAGCTTAACCCTAGCGGGAGGAGCCTACGAGCAGTACTTC. The rearrangement uses TRBV5-1 and TRBJ2-7; 11 nucleotides line up with TRBD2. Germline V lookup: CDR1 SGHRS, CDR2 YFSETQ. This CDR3 contains 16 residues. J was trimmed by 2 bases and V by 2 bases; bases with no gene match: 6.

CDR3 coding DNA: TGCGCCAGCAGCGTGGACAGGGGGGAAGTCGATGAGCAGTTCTTC. Translation gives CASSVDRGEVDEQFF. The chain employs TRBV5-1 and TRBJ2-1, with 10 bases identical to TRBD1. This CDR3 is 15 amino acids long. Germline V lookup: CDR1 SGHRS, CDR2 YFSETQ. J was trimmed by 8 bases and V by 4 bases; bases with no gene match: 9. Drawing the rest from reference TRBV5-1 and TRBJ2-1, the complete variable domain is KAGVTQTPRYLIKTRGQQVTLSCSPISGHRSVSWYQQTPGQGLQFLFEYFSETQRNKGNFPGRFSGRQFSNSRSEMNVSTLELGDSALYLCASSVDRGEVDEQFFGPGTRLTVL.

The chain links TRBV28 to TRBJ1-4; no firm D call. Germline V gene sequence: CDR1 MDHEN, CDR2 SYDVKM. This CDR3 contains 12 residues. The CDR3 region is CVVGATNEKLFF. CDR3 sequence (DNA): TGTGTCGTTGGTGCAACTAATGAAAAACTGTTTTTT.

This clonotype showed up just a few times. The chain is built from TRBV5-1 and TRBJ1-3, with no clear D. CDR1 is SGHRS, CDR2 YFSETQ, per germline. V dropped 3 bases and J dropped 4 bases, with 11 bases sitting between them. The CDR3 contains 14 residues. As DNA, the CDR3 is TGCGCCAGCAGCTCGGGAGAAATCGGAAACACCATATATTTT. This gives the protein CASSSGEIGNTIYF.

This clonotype was counted between two and nine times. This chain connects TRBV6-5 to TRBJ2-3; D call uncertain. The CDR3 is 15 residues long. Trimming left V 0 bases short and J 0 bases short, with 7 bases between. Germline CDR1 reads MNHEY; CDR2 reads SVGAGI. Here the CDR3 reads CASSYSRGSTDTQYF. The CDR3 region has the DNA TGTGCCAGCAGTTACTCGCGCGGTAGCACAGATACGCAGTATTTT.

There are a few counts of this clonotype. This chain connects TRBV11-2 to TRBJ2-5; 16 bases align to TRBD2. This CDR3 spans 20 amino acids. The trim removed 6 bases at V and 6 bases at J, leaving 19 bases unmatched. CDR1 SGHAT and CDR2 FQNNGV come from the germline V gene. CDR3 residues: CASRAGQAGTSGRDSKTQYF. CDR3 DNA: TGTGCCAGCAGAGCCGGACAGGCCGGGACTAGCGGGAGGGACTCAAAGACCCAGTACTTC.

This clonotype was detected only a few times. The CDR3 sequence: CASSPGGGTQYF. CDR3 coding DNA: TGTGCCAGCAGCCCTGGTGGGGGGACCCAGTACTTC. This chain uses TRBV7-2 with TRBJ2-5; either TRBD1 or TRBD2 may supply D (5 bases each). Per germline, CDR1 SGHTA and CDR2 FQGNSA. There are 12 residues in the CDR3. Trimming shortened V by 5 bases and J by 7 bases, and 11 bases separated the two germline ends. The entire variable domain, with the rest obtained from reference TRBV7-2 and TRBJ2-5, is as follows: GAGVSQSPSNKVTEKGKDVELRCDPISGHTALYWYRQSLGQGLEFLIYFQGNSAPDKSGLPSDRFSAERTGGSVSTLTIQRTQQEDSAVYLCASSPGGGTQYFGPGTRLLVL.

Ten or more counts support this clonotype. This rearrangement joins TRBV5-1 to TRBJ2-2; no firm D call. This CDR3 contains 14 residues. From germline, CDR1 is SGHRS and CDR2 YFSETQ. V was cut by 2 bases and J by 3 bases, with 8 bases left in between. The CDR3 loop is CASSFRVDTGELFF. DNA for the CDR3: TGCGCCAGCAGCTTCCGGGTAGACACCGGGGAGCTGTTTTTT.

The V gene is TRBV5-1, the J gene TRBJ1-2; TRBD1 matches 7 bases. V shed 4 bases, J shed 0 bases, and the junction held 9 bases outside the gene matches. The CDR3 covers 16 residues. In germline, CDR1 is SGHRS, CDR2 YFSETQ. The CDR3 sequence is CASSPGTASTNYGYTF. CDR3 DNA sequence: TGCGCCAGCAGCCCCGGGACAGCCTCTACTAACTATGGCTACACCTTC.

This clonotype has a handful of counts. The chain couples TRBV20-1 to TRBJ2-4, with TRBD1 matching over 9 bases. V dropped 6 bases and J dropped 3; count of bases not matched to a gene: 3. The CDR3 has 13 amino acids. Per the germline V gene, CDR1 is DFQATT and CDR2 is SNEGSKA (reference sequence). CDR3 DNA sequence: TGCAGTGCCCCGACAGGGGGCAAAAACATTCAGTACTTC. The encoded protein is CSAPTGGKNIQYF.